Listed below are T cell receptor beta chains from one sample, sequenced in a study of T cell repertoires in cytomegalovirus infection. TCRdb analysed the reads with MiXCR anew, one entry per CDR3 protein. The sample yields nearly 550,000 distinct CDR3 sequences, about 15% seen once. The sample consisted of CD8+ T cells from PBMCs. These receptor sequences come from a human donor in good health (CMV status not recorded). Some clones in this sample may be carry-over from other donors' samples. CDR3s include the opening cysteine and the closing phenylalanine or tryptophan. A D gene is named only where the DNA matches it firmly.

>TRBD2|TRBV12-3/TRBV12-4|TRBJ2-4
CASSSQTSAKNIQYF
>-|TRBV10-3|TRBJ2-2
CAARTSAGELFF
>TRBD1|TRBV7-8|TRBJ2-1
CASSLMQGVLNEQFF
>-|TRBV27|TRBJ2-3
CASTTGIGTDTQYF
>-|TRBV20-1|TRBJ2-7
CSARVGGDSYEQYF
>TRBD1|TRBV6-2/TRBV6-3|TRBJ1-2
CASSPGTGEAYGYTF
>-|TRBV9|TRBJ2-1
CASSTLGGNEQFF
>TRBD2|TRBV7-3|TRBJ2-1
CDSSSKSGTSGNEQFF
>-|TRBV7-9|TRBJ1-1
CASSDRTAEAFF
>-|TRBV2|TRBJ1-2
CASRGAHTYGYTF
>-|TRBV15|TRBJ1-5
CATSRDRQTNQPQHF
>TRBD1|TRBV4-2|TRBJ1-2
CASSQDKGMGGGVYGYTF
>TRBD2|TRBV6-1|TRBJ2-2
CASSAPSGYTGELFF
>-|TRBV27|TRBJ1-2
CASSPGSNYGYTF
>-|TRBV2|TRBJ2-5
CASKSFERQETQYF
>-|TRBV7-3|TRBJ2-7
CASSPSGGGDEQYF
>-|TRBV6-6|TRBJ2-7
CASSYYSAPRGEQYF
>-|TRBV19|TRBJ1-5
CASSRTHYSNQPQHF
>-|TRBV27|TRBJ1-5
CASSLTLFNQPQHF
>-|TRBV18|TRBJ2-5
CASSPWAQETQYF
>-|TRBV19|TRBJ1-2
CASSARGRTYGYTF
>TRBD2|TRBV5-1|TRBJ2-5
CASSLPTSGHQETQYF
>TRBD1|TRBV7-2|TRBJ1-1
CASSVRQGLNTEAFF
>-|TRBV12-3/TRBV12-4|TRBJ2-1
CASRPVPGEQFF
>-|TRBV6-2/TRBV6-3|TRBJ2-2
CASSYNSNTGELFF
>-|TRBV19|TRBJ1-2
CASSMSGAFRYGYTF
>TRBD2|TRBV4-1|TRBJ2-1
CASSQEDSGNSYNEQFF
>TRBD2|TRBV4-1|TRBJ2-7
CASSPSGRAKYEQYF
>TRBD1|TRBV7-3|TRBJ2-1
CASSPYDPRGLYYNEQFF
>-|TRBV7-8|TRBJ2-7
CASSFWGVLLSYEQYF
>TRBD2|TRBV6-1|TRBJ2-7
CASIKRGTSGKNEQYF
>-|TRBV6-1|TRBJ2-1
CASSEARGSSSYNEQFF
>-|TRBV27|TRBJ2-3
CASSTSGAAPSTDTQYF
>TRBD1|TRBV7-6|TRBJ2-1
CASSLAGDRVHNEQFF
>-|TRBV6-1|TRBJ2-7
CASSESRNNYEQYF